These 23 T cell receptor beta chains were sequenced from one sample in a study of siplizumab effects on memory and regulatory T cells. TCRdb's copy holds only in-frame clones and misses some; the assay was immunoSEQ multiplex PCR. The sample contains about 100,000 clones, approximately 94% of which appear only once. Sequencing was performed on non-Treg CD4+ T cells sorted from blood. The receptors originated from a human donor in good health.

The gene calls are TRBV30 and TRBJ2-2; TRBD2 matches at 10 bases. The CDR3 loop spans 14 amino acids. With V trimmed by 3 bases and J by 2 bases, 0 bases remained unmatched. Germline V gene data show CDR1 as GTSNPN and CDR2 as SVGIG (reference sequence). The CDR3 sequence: CAWRLAGNTGELFF. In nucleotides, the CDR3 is TGTGCCTGGAGACTAGCGGGAAACACCGGGGAGCTGTTTTTT. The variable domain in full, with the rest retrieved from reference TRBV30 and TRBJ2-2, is SQTIHQWPATLVQPVGSPLSLECTVEGTSNPNLYWYRQAAGRGLQLLFYSVGIGQISSEVPQNLSASRPQDRQFILSSKKLLLSDSGFYLCAWRLAGNTGELFFGEGSRLTVL.

The CDR3: CASSSQQGSHSYEQYF. The CDR3 bases are TGTGCCAGCAGTTCACAACAGGGGTCCCACTCCTACGAGCAGTACTTC. V gene TRBV27 combines with J gene TRBJ2-7; 7 nucleotides agree with TRBD1. The CDR3 sequence is 16 residues long. The V gene end was trimmed by 4 bases and the J gene end by 0 bases; junction bases not matched to a gene: 9. CDR1 and CDR2 from the germline V gene are MNHEY and SMNVEV (reference sequence).

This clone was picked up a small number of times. Here the CDR3 reads CASSVVGRATEAFF. The CDR3 DNA sequence: TGTGCCAGCAGCGTAGTGGGGCGCGCCACTGAAGCTTTCTTT. This chain connects TRBV9 to TRBJ1-1; TRBD1 is a possible D gene (5 bases). The ends were cut back, 0 bases at V and 4 bases at J, with 10 bases in the middle. The CDR3 has 14 amino acids. CDR1 and CDR2 (germline): SGDLS, YYNGEE.

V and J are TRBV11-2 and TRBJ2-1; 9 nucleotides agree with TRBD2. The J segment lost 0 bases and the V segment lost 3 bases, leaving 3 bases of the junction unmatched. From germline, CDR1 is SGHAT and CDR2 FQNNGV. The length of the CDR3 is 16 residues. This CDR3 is CASSFLAGFSYNEQFF. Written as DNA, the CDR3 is TGTGCCAGCAGCTTCCTAGCGGGGTTCTCCTACAATGAGCAGTTCTTC.

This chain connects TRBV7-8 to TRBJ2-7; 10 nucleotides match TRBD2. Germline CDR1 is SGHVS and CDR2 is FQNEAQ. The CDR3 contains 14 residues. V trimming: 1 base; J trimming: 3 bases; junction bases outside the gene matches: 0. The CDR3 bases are TGTGCCAGCAGCTTAGGACTAGCGGGCTACGAGCAGTACTTC. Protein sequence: CASSLGLAGYEQYF.

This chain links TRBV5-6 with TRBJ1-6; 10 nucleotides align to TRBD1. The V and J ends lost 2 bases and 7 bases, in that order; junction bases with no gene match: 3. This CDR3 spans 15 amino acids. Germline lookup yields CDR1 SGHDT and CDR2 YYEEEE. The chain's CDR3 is CASSFGTGDNSPLHF. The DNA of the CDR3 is TGTGCCAGCAGCTTTGGGACAGGGGACAATTCACCCCTCCACTTT.

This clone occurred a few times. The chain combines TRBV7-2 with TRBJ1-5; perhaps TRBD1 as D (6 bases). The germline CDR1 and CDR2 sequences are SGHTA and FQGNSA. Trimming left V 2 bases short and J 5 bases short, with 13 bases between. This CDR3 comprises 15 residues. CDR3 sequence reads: CASSLSGAKDQPQHF. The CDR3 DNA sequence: TGTGCCAGCAGCTTATCAGGGGCGAAGGATCAGCCCCAGCATTTT.

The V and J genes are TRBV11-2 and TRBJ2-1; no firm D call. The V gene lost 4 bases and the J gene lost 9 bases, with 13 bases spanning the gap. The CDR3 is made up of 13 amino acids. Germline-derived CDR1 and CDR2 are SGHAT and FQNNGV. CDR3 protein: CASSSPTAGEQFF. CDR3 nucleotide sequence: TGTGCCAGCAGCTCCCCAACGGCCGGTGAGCAGTTCTTC.

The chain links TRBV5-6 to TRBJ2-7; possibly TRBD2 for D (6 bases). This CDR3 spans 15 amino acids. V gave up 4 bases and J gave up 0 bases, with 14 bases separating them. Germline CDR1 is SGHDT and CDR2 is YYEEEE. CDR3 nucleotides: TGTGCCAGCAGCACCCGACTAGGGGTCTCCTACGAGCAGTACTTC. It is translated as CASSTRLGVSYEQYF.

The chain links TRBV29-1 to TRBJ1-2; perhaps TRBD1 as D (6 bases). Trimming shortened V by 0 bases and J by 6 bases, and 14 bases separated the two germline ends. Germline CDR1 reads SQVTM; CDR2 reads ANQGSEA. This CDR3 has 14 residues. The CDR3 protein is CSVEDGQGQNGYTF. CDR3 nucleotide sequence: TGCAGCGTTGAAGATGGCCAGGGGCAAAATGGCTACACCTTC.

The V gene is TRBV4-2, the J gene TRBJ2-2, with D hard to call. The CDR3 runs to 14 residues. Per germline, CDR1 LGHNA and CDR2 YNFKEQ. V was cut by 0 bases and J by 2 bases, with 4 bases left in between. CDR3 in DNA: TGTGCCAGCAGCCAAGAACTAAACACCGGGGAGCTGTTTTTT. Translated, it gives CASSQELNTGELFF.

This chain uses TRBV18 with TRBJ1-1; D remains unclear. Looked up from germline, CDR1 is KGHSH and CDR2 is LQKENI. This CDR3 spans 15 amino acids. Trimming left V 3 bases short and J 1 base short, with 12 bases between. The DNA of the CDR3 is TGTGCCAGCTCACCCTCACGTCCGGGGAACACTGAAGCTTTCTTT. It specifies CASSPSRPGNTEAFF.

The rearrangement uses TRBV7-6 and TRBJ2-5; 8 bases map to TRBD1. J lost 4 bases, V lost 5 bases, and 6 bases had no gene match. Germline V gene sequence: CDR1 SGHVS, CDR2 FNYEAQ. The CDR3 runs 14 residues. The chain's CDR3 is CASSPGTGGETQYF. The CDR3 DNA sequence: TGTGCCAGCAGCCCGGGGACAGGTGGAGAGACCCAGTACTTC.

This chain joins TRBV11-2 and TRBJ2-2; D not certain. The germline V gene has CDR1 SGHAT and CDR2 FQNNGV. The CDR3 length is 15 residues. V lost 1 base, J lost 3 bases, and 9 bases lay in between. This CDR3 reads CASSLVGRDTGELFF. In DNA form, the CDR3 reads TGTGCCAGCAGCTTAGTGGGCCGCGACACCGGGGAGCTGTTTTTT.

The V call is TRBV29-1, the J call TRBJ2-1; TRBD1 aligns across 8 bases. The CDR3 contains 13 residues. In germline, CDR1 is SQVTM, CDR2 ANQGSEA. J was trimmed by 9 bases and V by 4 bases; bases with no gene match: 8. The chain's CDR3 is CSVVVGQGGEQFF. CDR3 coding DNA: TGCAGCGTTGTTGTAGGACAGGGCGGTGAGCAGTTCTTC.

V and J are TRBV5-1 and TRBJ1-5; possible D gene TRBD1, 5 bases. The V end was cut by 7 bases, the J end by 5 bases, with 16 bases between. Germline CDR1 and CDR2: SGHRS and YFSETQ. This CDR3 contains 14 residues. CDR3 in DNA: TGCGCCAGCGCACACGGGGGTTTGGATCAGCCCCAGCATTTT. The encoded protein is CASAHGGLDQPQHF.

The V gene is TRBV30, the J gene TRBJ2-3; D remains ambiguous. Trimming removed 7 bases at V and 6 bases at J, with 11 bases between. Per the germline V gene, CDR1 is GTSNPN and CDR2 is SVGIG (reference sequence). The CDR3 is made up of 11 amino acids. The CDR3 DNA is TGTGCCTATGGCAGGATTGATACGCAGTATTTT. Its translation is CAYGRIDTQYF.

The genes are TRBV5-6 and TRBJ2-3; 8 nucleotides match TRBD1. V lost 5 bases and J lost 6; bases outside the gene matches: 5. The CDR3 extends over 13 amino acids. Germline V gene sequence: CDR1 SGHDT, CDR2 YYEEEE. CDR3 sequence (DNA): TGTGCCAGCAGTAAGCAGGGGGCGGATACGCAGTATTTT. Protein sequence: CASSKQGADTQYF.

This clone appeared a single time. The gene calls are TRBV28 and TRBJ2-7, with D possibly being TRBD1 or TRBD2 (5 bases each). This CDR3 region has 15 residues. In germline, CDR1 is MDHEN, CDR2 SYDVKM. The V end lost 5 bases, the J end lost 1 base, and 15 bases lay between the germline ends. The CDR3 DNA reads TGTGCCAGCAGTCCCCCCGGGACCTCATCCTACGAGCAGTACTTC. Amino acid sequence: CASSPPGTSSYEQYF. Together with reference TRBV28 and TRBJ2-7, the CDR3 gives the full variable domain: DVKVTQSSRYLVKRTGEKVFLECVQDMDHENMFWYRQDPGLGLRLIYFSYDVKMKEKGDIPEGYSVSREKKERFSLILESASTNQTSMYLCASSPPGTSSYEQYFGPGTRLTVT.

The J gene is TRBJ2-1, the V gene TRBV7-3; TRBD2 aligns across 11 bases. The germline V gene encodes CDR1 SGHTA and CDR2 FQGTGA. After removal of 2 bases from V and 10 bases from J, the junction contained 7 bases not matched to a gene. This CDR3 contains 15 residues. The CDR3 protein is CASSLGLAGGREQFF. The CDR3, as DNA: TGTGCCAGCAGCTTAGGGCTAGCGGGAGGCCGGGAGCAGTTCTTC.

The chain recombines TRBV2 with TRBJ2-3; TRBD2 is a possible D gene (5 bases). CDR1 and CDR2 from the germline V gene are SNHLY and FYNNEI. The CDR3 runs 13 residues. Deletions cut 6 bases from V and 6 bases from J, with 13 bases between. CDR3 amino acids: CASSLMTGDTQYF. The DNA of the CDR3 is TGTGCCAGCAGCCTGATGACGGGGGATACGCAGTATTTT.

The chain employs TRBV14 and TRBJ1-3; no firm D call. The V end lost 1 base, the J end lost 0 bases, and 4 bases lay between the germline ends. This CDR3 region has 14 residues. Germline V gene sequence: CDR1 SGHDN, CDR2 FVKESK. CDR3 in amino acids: CASSQVFSGNTIYF. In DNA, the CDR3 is TGTGCCAGCAGCCAAGTATTCTCTGGAAACACCATATATTTT.

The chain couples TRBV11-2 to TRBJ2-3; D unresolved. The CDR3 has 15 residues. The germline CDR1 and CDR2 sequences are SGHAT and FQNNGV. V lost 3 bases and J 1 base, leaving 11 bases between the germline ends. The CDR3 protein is CASSFLADGTDTQYF. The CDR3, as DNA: TGTGCCAGCAGCTTCCTGGCTGATGGCACAGATACGCAGTATTTT.